Listed below are T cell receptor beta chains from one sample, sequenced in a study of CD8+ T cells in alopecia areata. The method was immunoSEQ multiplex PCR; TCRdb's version includes in-frame clones alone and lacks a portion of them. The table lists some 96,000 clones, 50% to 75% of them singletons. The specimen was CD8+ T cells sorted from blood, collected at week 4, from a patient treated with tofacitinib. The receptors were sampled from a human donor with alopecia areata. Both conserved end residues are part of each CDR3. D genes are given only for firm matches. Clone sizes are given selectively: once, few, many, or a class where the clone is expanded.

TRBJ2-3,TRBD1,NA,TRBV5-4,TGTGCCAGCAGCTCTCCGGACAGGGAAATAGATACGCAGTATTTT,CASSSPDREIDTQYF
TRBJ2-1,NA,few,TRBV27,TGTGCCAGCAGTGCCCGAAACTACAATGAGCAGTTCTTC,CASSARNYNEQFF
TRBJ1-2,NA,NA,TRBV4-1,TGCGCCAGCAGCCAAATAGACGGATATGGCTACACCTTC,CASSQIDGYGYTF
TRBJ2-3,TRBD2,NA,TRBV27,TGTGCCAGCAGTTTCCTATTCGGGGGGACGTTAGGCACAGATACGCAGTATTTT,CASSFLFGGTLGTDTQYF
TRBJ2-7,NA,NA,TRBV6-6,TGTGCCAGCAGTTACTCTAGCGGTAACTCCTACGAGCAGTACTTC,CASSYSSGNSYEQYF
TRBJ1-2,NA,NA,TRBV30,TGTGCCTGGAGTGTAGCCATTGTTGGAGGCTACACCTTC,CAWSVAIVGGYTF
TRBJ2-7,TRBD1,few,TRBV7-9,TGTGCCAGCAGCAGACAGGGTTGGGAGCAGTACTTC,CASSRQGWEQYF
TRBJ2-7,NA,NA,TRBV6-5,TGTGCCAGCAGTTACTCCGAGACGACGGGGCACTACGAGCAGTACTTC,CASSYSETTGHYEQYF
TRBJ2-5,TRBD2,few,TRBV29-1,TGCAGCGTTGAAGATCGACTAGCGGGAGGGCCCAATCAAGAGACCCAGTACTTC,CSVEDRLAGGPNQETQYF
TRBJ1-2,NA,NA,TRBV6-5,TGTGCCAGCAGTTACCGGGACCCTACTAACTATGGCTACACCTTC,CASSYRDPTNYGYTF
TRBJ2-2,NA,NA,TRBV6-5,TGTGCCAGCAGTTACTCGCCGGGTAGCGGCGGGGAGCTGTTTTTT,CASSYSPGSGGELFF
TRBJ1-2,TRBD1,NA,TRBV5-6,TGTGCCAGCAGCTTGGGACAGGGAAGTGGCTATGGCTACACCTTC,CASSLGQGSGYGYTF
TRBJ1-2,NA,NA,TRBV4-1,TGCGCCAGCAGCCAAGATGGGGTGTATGGCTACACCTTC,CASSQDGVYGYTF
TRBJ2-7,NA,NA,TRBV5-4,TGTGCCAGCAGCATCAAGGGGCGTCACAGGGACTACGAGCAGTACTTC,CASSIKGRHRDYEQYF
TRBJ1-2,TRBD1,once,TRBV29-1,TGCAGCGTAGCGGGACAGGGCATCTATGGCTACACCTTC,CSVAGQGIYGYTF
TRBJ2-5,NA,NA,TRBV2,TGTGCCAGCAGGGAGGACGGAGGGATCGGACAAGAGACCCAGTACTTC,CASREDGGIGQETQYF
TRBJ2-5,TRBD1,NA,TRBV27,TGTGCCAGCAGTTTTTTTCCGACAGGGGCTTTAGAGACCCAGTACTTC,CASSFFPTGALETQYF
TRBJ1-1,NA,NA,TRBV4-3,TGCGCCAGCAGCCAAGATCGGGGGGTTAGGGGTATGAACACTGAAGCTTTCTTT,CASSQDRGVRGMNTEAFF
TRBJ1-2,NA,NA,TRBV6-6,TGTGCCAGTCTACAGGGTAACTATGGCTACACCTTC,CASLQGNYGYTF
TRBJ1-1,NA,few,TRBV4-3,TGCGCCAGCAGCCAAGATTGGGGGACTGGTACTGAAGCTTTCTTT,CASSQDWGTGTEAFF
TRBJ1-2,NA,few,TRBV27,TGTGCCAGCAGTTTAAACAGCGAAGGCTATAACTATGGCTACACCTTC,CASSLNSEGYNYGYTF
TRBJ2-5,NA,NA,TRBV7-2,TGTGCCAGCAGCTTACCCCAAGAGACCCAGTACTTC,CASSLPQETQYF
TRBJ2-1,TRBD2,NA,TRBV14,TGTGCCAGCAGCCAAGTGGGACTAGTGGACCACAATGAGCAGTTCTTC,CASSQVGLVDHNEQFF
TRBJ1-1,NA,NA,TRBV30,TGTGCCTGGAGTGAGGGAACGACAGAATCCCCTGAAGCTTTCTTT,CAWSEGTTESPEAFF
TRBJ2-5,TRBD1,NA,TRBV5-8,TGTGCCAGCAGCACCGGGACAGGGGTGGGAGAGACCCAGTACTTC,CASSTGTGVGETQYF
TRBJ2-5,NA,NA,TRBV6-5,TGTGCCAGCACCCCACGAGACCAAGAGACCCAGTACTTC,CASTPRDQETQYF
TRBJ2-1,TRBD2,NA,TRBV2,TGTGCCAGCAGTGGAAGCGGGGGCTACAATGAGCAGTTCTTC,CASSGSGGYNEQFF
TRBJ2-5,NA,NA,TRBV27,TGTGCCAGCAGTTTGTACAGGGAAAAAGAGACCCAGTACTTC,CASSLYREKETQYF
TRBJ2-1,TRBD1,few,TRBV2,TGTGCCAGCAGTGAGGGACAGGGTTACAATGAGCAGTTCTTC,CASSEGQGYNEQFF